The next 22 T cell receptor beta chains were all read from a single sample in a study of CD8+ T cells in alopecia areata. Extracted RNA was reverse transcribed into cDNA, the sequencing template. Measured with immunoSEQ multiplex PCR; TCRdb has only the in-frame clones, and not every one. The table records 200,000 to 250,000 clones, around 65% of them present only once. Treatment given: oral pan-JAK inhibitor, 5-10 mg twice daily. The sequenced sample was CD4+ T cells sorted from blood, obtained at week 4, from a patient treated with tofacitinib. The receptors derive from a human donor with alopecia areata.

The chain combines TRBV15 with TRBJ2-7, with D maybe TRBD2 (7 bases). The CDR3 covers 14 residues. The germline V and J ends were trimmed by 1 base and 2 bases, with 9 bases remaining between them. Germline V CDR1 and CDR2: LNHNV, YYDKDF (reference sequence). The CDR3 loop reads CATSRARGPYEQYF. DNA for the CDR3: TGTGCCACCAGCAGAGCGCGGGGGCCCTACGAGCAGTACTTC.

The chain combines TRBV7-9 with TRBJ1-4; D is undetermined. Germline-derived CDR1 and CDR2 are SEHNR and FQNEAQ (reference sequence). The CDR3 covers 15 residues. The ends were cut back, 0 bases at V and 7 bases at J, with 12 bases in the middle. CDR3 DNA: TGTGCCAGCAGCTTAGCGCGAATAGATGGTGAAAAACTGTTTTTT. The encoded protein is CASSLARIDGEKLFF.

In this sample, this clone turned up a few times. The chain employs TRBV7-6 and TRBJ1-1; TRBD1 is a possible D gene (6 bases). Germline V gives CDR1 SGHVS, CDR2 FNYEAQ. Trimming took off 5 bases at V and 1 base at J, with 8 bases between the two ends. This CDR3 comprises 13 residues. In DNA, the CDR3 is TGTGCCAGCAGCACACAGGGGAACACTGAAGCTTTCTTT. It specifies CASSTQGNTEAFF.

The gene calls are TRBV7-2 and TRBJ1-2; D call uncertain. V was pared by 1 base and J by 3 bases, with 6 bases between. CDR3 length: 13 residues. Germline CDR1 reads SGHTA; CDR2 reads FQGNSA. The CDR3 reads CASSLGYDYGYTF. CDR3 DNA sequence: TGTGCCAGCAGCTTAGGCTATGACTATGGCTACACCTTC.

The chain is built from TRBV4-2 and TRBJ1-2, with TRBD1 identical over 9 bases. V shed 0 bases and J 5 bases; nucleotides not matched to a gene: 4. CDR1 LGHNA and CDR2 YNFKEQ come from the germline V gene. This CDR3 is 15 amino acids long. CDR3 sequence reads: CASSQDWDRAYGYTF. The DNA of the CDR3 is TGTGCCAGCAGCCAAGATTGGGACAGGGCATATGGCTACACCTTC.

The CDR3 region is CSAETGTQYF. The CDR3 nucleotides read TGCAGTGCGGAAACCGGTACGCAGTATTTT. The chain is built from TRBV20-1 and TRBJ2-3; no clear D. V lost 6 bases and J 8 bases, leaving 9 bases between the germline ends. Germline CDR1 reads DFQATT; CDR2 reads SNEGSKA (reference sequence). The CDR3 covers 10 residues.

This clone was seen a handful of times. The chain couples TRBV5-1 to TRBJ2-7; 7 bases are shared with TRBD2. V dropped 0 bases and J dropped 3; count of bases not matched to a gene: 12. CDR1 is SGHRS and CDR2 is YFSETQ in the germline V gene. The CDR3 is 17 amino acids. The CDR3 loop is CASSLEFSGLGIYEQYF. The CDR3 coding sequence is TGCGCCAGCAGCTTGGAGTTTTCCGGACTAGGGATCTACGAGCAGTACTTC.

This clone was seen a few times. This chain connects TRBV5-1 to TRBJ1-1; 7 positions match TRBD1. The ends lost 0 bases at V and 3 bases at J; junction bases unmatched: 5. The CDR3 has 15 residues. Germline loops: CDR1 SGHRS, CDR2 YFSETQ. The CDR3 nucleotides read TGCGCCAGCAGCTTGGGTTGGGACAGATACACTGAAGCTTTCTTT. This codes for CASSLGWDRYTEAFF.

CDR3 loop: CASSPLGTEAFF. CDR3 bases: TGCGCCAGCAGTCCTTTGGGGACTGAAGCTTTCTTT. This sequence joins TRBV10-2 and TRBJ1-1, with unresolved D. Germline CDR1 WSHSY, CDR2 SAAADI. V was cut by 5 bases and J by 5 bases, with 9 bases left in between. CDR3 length: 12 residues.

This clone occurred a few times. The chain uses TRBV7-8 and TRBJ2-7; 10 nucleotides line up with TRBD1. Germline V lookup: CDR1 SGHVS, CDR2 FQNEAQ. J was trimmed by 3 bases and V by 5 bases; bases with no gene match: 7. CDR3 length: 15 amino acids. CDR3 coding DNA: TGTGCCAGCAGCCCAAGGACAGGGGGAGACTACGAGCAGTACTTC. As protein: CASSPRTGGDYEQYF. Combining the CDR3 with reference TRBV7-8 and TRBJ2-7 gives the whole variable domain GAGVSQSPRYKVAKRGQDVALRCDPISGHVSLFWYQQALGQGPEFLTYFQNEAQLDKSGLPSDRFFAERPEGSVSTLKIQRTQQEDSAVYLCASSPRTGGDYEQYFGPGTRLTVT.

The chain employs TRBV7-9 and TRBJ1-1; D is unresolved. This CDR3 is 12 amino acids long. Per the germline V gene, CDR1 is SEHNR and CDR2 is FQNEAQ (reference sequence). Trimming took 4 bases from V and 3 from J, leaving 6 bases between them. This CDR3 is CASSSRDTEAFF. In DNA, the CDR3 is TGTGCCAGCAGCTCAAGAGACACTGAAGCTTTCTTT.

This clone showed up just a few times. The chain uses TRBV6-1 and TRBJ1-2; 9 bases match TRBD1. CDR1 is MNHNS, CDR2 SASEGT, per germline. V was pared by 6 bases and J by 7 bases, with 6 bases of the junction left unmatched. The CDR3 extends over 13 amino acids. The CDR3 coding sequence is TGTGCCAGCAGGGGACAGGGCAGGACTGGCTACACCTTC. Protein: CASRGQGRTGYTF.

The chain has TRBV5-1 and TRBJ2-7; 12 bases agree with TRBD1. This CDR3 is built from 14 residues. V lost 4 bases and J lost 5; bases outside the gene matches: 4. Germline V gene lookup returns CDR1 SGHRS and CDR2 YFSETQ. This CDR3 reads CASSEGTGGDEQYF. CDR3 DNA: TGCGCCAGCAGCGAAGGGACAGGGGGCGACGAGCAGTACTTC.

The chain joins TRBV11-2 to TRBJ1-1, with TRBD1 matching 8 bases. This CDR3 contains 14 residues. The germline gives CDR1 SGHAT, CDR2 FQNNGV. The V and J ends lost 1 base and 5 bases, in that order; junction bases with no gene match: 3. CDR3 amino acids: CASSLATGGTEAFF. The CDR3 nucleotides read TGTGCCAGCAGCTTAGCCACAGGGGGAACTGAAGCTTTCTTT.

This clone was counted ten times or more. The chain combines TRBV5-4 with TRBJ2-7, with TRBD2 matching 8 bases. J was trimmed by 5 bases and V by 5 bases; bases with no gene match: 6. Germline V gene sequence: CDR1 SGHNT, CDR2 YYREEE (reference sequence). The length of the CDR3 is 13 residues. CDR3 DNA: TGTGCCAGCAGTCGGGGGGGGTCCGACGAGCAGTACTTC. The encoded protein is CASSRGGSDEQYF.

The J gene is TRBJ1-2, the V gene TRBV30; D unclear. The CDR3 extends over 11 amino acids. V shed 0 bases and J shed 6 bases, with 5 bases lying between them. Germline CDR1 is GTSNPN and CDR2 is SVGIG (reference sequence). The CDR3 region has the DNA TGTGCCTGGAGTGTAGGAGATGGCTACACCTTC. Protein: CAWSVGDGYTF.

This clone was detected once. The J gene is TRBJ2-5, the V gene TRBV2, with TRBD1 matching over 8 bases. V lost 6 bases and J lost 5; bases outside the gene matches: 5. The CDR3 runs 13 residues. Looked up from germline, CDR1 is SNHLY and CDR2 is FYNNEI. The CDR3 DNA reads as TGTGCCAGCAGCACAGGGGGTAGGGAGACCCAGTACTTC. Translating it yields CASSTGGRETQYF.

This clone occurred a few times. The rearrangement joins TRBV30 to TRBJ1-5; D unclear. CDR3 length equals 13 residues. Trimming cost V 2 bases and J 6 bases, with 11 bases left between them. Germline V gives CDR1 GTSNPN, CDR2 SVGIG (reference sequence). The CDR3 protein is CAWSPPGGQPQHF. The CDR3 DNA is TGTGCCTGGAGTCCCCCCGGAGGTCAGCCCCAGCATTTT.

In its sample, this clone was seen many times. The chain combines TRBV2 with TRBJ1-2, with D possibly being TRBD1 (5 bases). Deletions cut 6 bases from V and 6 bases from J, with 20 bases between. This CDR3 is built from 15 residues. From germline, CDR1 is SNHLY and CDR2 FYNNEI. The CDR3 sequence: CASSQVGQGLDGYTF. The CDR3 DNA reads TGTGCCAGCAGCCAGGTGGGGCAGGGACTGGATGGCTACACCTTC.

The chain has TRBV5-4 and TRBJ2-7; no definite D call. The CDR3 contains 16 residues. The germline V gene has CDR1 SGHNT and CDR2 YYREEE (reference sequence). Trimming took 6 bases from V and 1 from J, leaving 20 bases between them. The CDR3 sequence: CASTDPPRSDSYEQYF. The CDR3 nucleotides are TGTGCCAGCACCGATCCCCCCCGCTCTGATTCCTACGAGCAGTACTTC.

The chain recombines TRBV7-2 with TRBJ2-3; D gene ambiguous. V was shortened by 8 bases and J by 4 bases, with 16 bases between the two germline ends. The CDR3 totals 14 residues. Per the germline V gene, CDR1 is SGHTA and CDR2 is FQGNSA. CDR3 protein: CASGPGPPADTQYF. DNA for the CDR3: TGTGCCAGCGGACCGGGCCCACCAGCAGATACGCAGTATTTT.

V is TRBV6-5 and J is TRBJ2-2; D is possibly TRBD1 (5 bases). Trimming shortened V by 6 bases and J by 4 bases, and 6 bases separated the two germline ends. Germline lookup yields CDR1 MNHEY and CDR2 SVGAGI. This CDR3 contains 12 residues. The CDR3 loop is CASRQVTGELFF. The CDR3, as DNA: TGTGCCAGCAGACAGGTCACCGGGGAGCTGTTTTTT.